The 14 T cell receptor beta chains given below trace back to one sample, sequenced in a study of T cells in localized non-small cell lung cancer. Some clones are missing from TCRdb's copy, which holds only in-frame ones; the method was immunoSEQ multiplex PCR. The table lists 45,000 to 55,000 clones, 70% to 85% of them singletons, with less than 20% in the top ten. This specimen consisted of peripheral blood, obtained before any cancer treatment. The receptors come from a man between 40 and 75 years old with stage I squamous cell lung carcinoma.

This rearrangement joins TRBV6-5 to TRBJ1-5; D remains unclear. In germline, CDR1 is MNHEY, CDR2 SVGAGI. The CDR3 has 14 residues. The germline V and J ends were trimmed by 7 bases and 0 bases, with 10 bases remaining between them. The DNA of the CDR3 is TGTGCCAGCATGAGGGATTATAGCAATCAGCCCCAGCATTTT. It specifies CASMRDYSNQPQHF.

There are many counts of this clone. J is TRBJ2-7 and V is TRBV9, with 8 bases fitting TRBD1. Germline loops: CDR1 SGDLS, CDR2 YYNGEE. This CDR3 is 14 amino acids long. V lost 4 bases and J lost 5; bases outside the gene matches: 8. The CDR3 DNA reads as TGTGCCAGCAGCCCAGACAGGGGACAGGACGAGCAGTACTTC. It translates to CASSPDRGQDEQYF.

The chain is built from TRBV28 and TRBJ2-5, with 10 bases aligning to TRBD2. Germline values: CDR1 MDHEN, CDR2 SYDVKM. The J segment lost 5 bases and the V segment lost 2 bases, leaving 5 bases of the junction unmatched. This CDR3 contains 15 residues. For the CDR3, the DNA is TGTGCCAGCAGTTTAAGCCTAGCGGGGGTGGAGACCCAGTACTTC. This sequence encodes CASSLSLAGVETQYF.

The rearrangement joins TRBV7-9 to TRBJ2-3, with D perhaps matching TRBD1 (5 bases). Germline lookup yields CDR1 SEHNR and CDR2 FQNEAQ (reference sequence). V was clipped by 4 bases and J by 6 bases, with 8 bases between them. The CDR3 spans 12 residues. The CDR3: CASSSRQDTQYF. The CDR3 DNA is TGTGCCAGCAGCTCGAGACAGGATACGCAGTATTTT.

This clone was detected only once. V gene TRBV4-2 combines with J gene TRBJ1-5, with a weak D call TRBD1 (6 bases). This CDR3 is 15 amino acids long. V shed 4 bases and J shed 6 bases, with 16 bases lying between them. Germline CDR1 and CDR2: LGHNA and YNFKEQ. CDR3 in amino acids: CASSPWGRGSQPQHF. The CDR3 region has the DNA TGTGCCAGCAGCCCGTGGGGCAGGGGTAGTCAGCCCCAGCATTTT.

This clone has just one count. The chain combines TRBV28 with TRBJ2-7; a possible D gene is TRBD2 (6 bases). The ends were cut back, 2 bases at V and 7 bases at J, with 21 bases in the middle. This CDR3 is 16 amino acids long. Germline assignment: CDR1 MDHEN and CDR2 SYDVKM. CDR3 loop: CASSLPGGTGLGEQYF. The CDR3, as DNA: TGTGCCAGCAGTTTACCCGGGGGTACTGGTCTGGGGGAGCAGTACTTC.

The genes are TRBV1 and TRBJ2-3; TRBD1, the table's D call, lacks a check against the DNA. TRBV1 counts as a pseudogene. CDR3 size: 16 residues. The CDR3 nucleotides read TGCACCAGCAGCCAACCTGGGGCAGGGGGCACAGATACGCAGTATTTT. Translating gives CTSSQPGAGGTDTQYF.

This chain links TRBV4-1 with TRBJ1-2, with 8 positions matching TRBD1. V was pared by 0 bases and J by 2 bases, with 5 bases of the junction left unmatched. The germline V gene encodes CDR1 MGHRA and CDR2 YSYEKL. The CDR3 contains 16 residues. The CDR3 region is CASSQEVTGVNYGYTF. As DNA, the CDR3 is TGCGCCAGCAGCCAAGAAGTGACAGGGGTAAACTATGGCTACACCTTC.

In its sample, this clone was seen once. This chain uses TRBV5-8 with TRBJ2-3; 9 bases match TRBD1. This CDR3 is 16 amino acids long. Unmatched junction bases numbered 10, after V lost 4 bases and J lost 4 bases. CDR1 is SGHTS and CDR2 is YDEGEE in the germline V gene. The CDR3 here is CASSRDGTGHADTQYF. The CDR3 DNA reads as TGTGCCAGCAGCCGAGACGGGACAGGGCACGCAGATACGCAGTATTTT.

This chain joins TRBV6-5 and TRBJ2-7; 8 nucleotides agree with TRBD1. Germline-derived CDR1 and CDR2 are MNHEY and SVGAGI. This CDR3 is 14 amino acids long. After removal of 7 bases from V and 2 bases from J, the junction contained 7 bases not matched to a gene. The CDR3 coding sequence is TGTGCCAGCACTTCAAGGGACAGGCCCTACGAGCAGTACTTC. Translating it yields CASTSRDRPYEQYF.

The rearrangement uses TRBV5-5 and TRBJ2-2, with D maybe TRBD2 (5 bases). The CDR3 has 14 residues. V was clipped by 2 bases and J by 0 bases, with 5 bases between them. The germline V gene encodes CDR1 SGHKS and CDR2 YYEKEE (reference sequence). The CDR3 region is CASSFSANTGELFF. The CDR3 bases are TGTGCCAGCAGCTTTAGCGCGAACACCGGGGAGCTGTTTTTT.

The gene calls are TRBV19 and TRBJ2-5, with 7 nucleotides matching TRBD2. CDR1 is LNHDA and CDR2 is SQIVND in the germline V gene (reference sequence). The CDR3 has 13 amino acids. With 9 bases clipped from V and 3 bases from J, the junction kept 7 bases outside the gene matches. Written as DNA, the CDR3 is TGTGCCAGCGGGAGGCAGGGTGAAGAGACCCAGTACTTC. Translating it yields CASGRQGEETQYF. Combining the CDR3 with reference TRBV19 and TRBJ2-5 gives the whole variable domain DGGITQSPKYLFRKEGQNVTLSCEQNLNHDAMYWYRQDPGQGLRLIYYSQIVNDFQKGDIAEGYSVSREKKESFPLTVTSAQKNPTAFYLCASGRQGEETQYFGPGTRLLVL.

The V and J genes are TRBV13 and TRBJ2-7; 7 bases line up with TRBD1. Germline V gene data show CDR1 as PRHDT and CDR2 as FYEKMQ (reference sequence). The CDR3 has 15 amino acids. The trim removed 4 bases at V and 1 base at J, leaving 7 bases unmatched. The CDR3 DNA is TGTGCCAGCAGCTCCCGACAGGGACCTTCCTACGAGCAGTACTTC. It translates to CASSSRQGPSYEQYF.

The chain joins TRBV30 to TRBJ2-5; TRBD1 aligns across 9 bases. The junction had 1 base not matched to a gene; V was cut back by 3 bases and J by 5 bases. The CDR3 totals 12 residues. Germline V gene sequence: CDR1 GTSNPN, CDR2 SVGIG (reference sequence). CDR3 amino acids: CAWRGQGETQYF. The CDR3 DNA reads TGTGCCTGGAGAGGACAGGGGGAGACCCAGTACTTC.